This entry lists 8 T cell receptor beta chains sequenced from one sample in a study of CD4 T cells in relation to SARS-CoV-2 and coronaviruses. Profiled with immunoSEQ multiplex PCR; TCRdb holds only in-frame clones, not every one. The data show some 60,000 clones, 90% to 95% seen once. Material: naive CD4+ T cells from PBMCs. Documented subset: naive CD4+ T cells isolated by negative enrichment. Receptors originate from an adult with COVID-19.

CDR3 region: CAWSFSRNTEAFF. CDR3 nucleotide sequence: TGTGCCTGGAGTTTTTCCAGGAACACTGAAGCTTTCTTT. The V call is TRBV30, the J call TRBJ1-1; no firm D call. CDR1 and CDR2 (germline): GTSNPN, SVGIG (reference sequence). The CDR3 spans 13 residues. V gave up 2 bases and J gave up 1 base, with 8 bases separating them.

There are a few counts of this clone. This sequence joins TRBV24-1 and TRBJ1-5; TRBD1 is a possible D gene (5 bases). Germline CDR1 is KGHDR and CDR2 is SFDVKD. The CDR3 spans 12 residues. The V end was cut by 4 bases, the J end by 8 bases, with 8 bases between. CDR3 coding DNA: TGTGCCACCAGTGACCAAGGGGAGCCCCAGCATTTT. It yields the protein CATSDQGEPQHF.

V usage is TRBV5-1 and J usage is TRBJ2-7; 9 nucleotides match TRBD2. After removal of 4 bases from V and 4 bases from J, the junction contained 3 bases not matched to a gene. The CDR3 contains 13 residues. The germline CDR1 and CDR2 sequences are SGHRS and YFSETQ. This CDR3 is CASSSSGRYEQYF. DNA of the CDR3: TGCGCCAGCAGCAGCAGCGGGAGGTACGAGCAGTACTTC.

This clone was seen just once. The chain employs TRBV27 and TRBJ2-2; D unclear. The V gene's germline CDR1 is MNHEY and CDR2 SMNVEV (reference sequence). This CDR3 has 12 amino acids. Trimming removed 0 bases at V and 7 bases at J, with 3 bases between. DNA of the CDR3: TGTGCCAGCAGTTTATCCCACGGGGAGCTGTTTTTT. This translates into CASSLSHGELFF.

This chain joins TRBV7-8 and TRBJ2-1; no reliable D call. This CDR3 is built from 13 residues. The V end was cut by 2 bases, the J end by 4 bases, with 6 bases between. Looked up from germline, CDR1 is SGHVS and CDR2 is FQNEAQ. This CDR3 reads CASSLQPYNEQFF. The CDR3 DNA is TGTGCCAGCAGCTTACAACCTTACAATGAGCAGTTCTTC.

The chain has TRBV30 and TRBJ1-5; tentative D call: TRBD1 (5 bases). This CDR3 spans 15 amino acids. Trimming removed 4 bases from V and 2 bases from J, with 15 bases in between. The germline CDR1 and CDR2 sequences are GTSNPN and SVGIG (reference sequence). CDR3 sequence (DNA): TGTGCCTGGAATCCCCCAGGGTTTCGCAATCAGCCCCAGCATTTT. Protein product: CAWNPPGFRNQPQHF. The whole variable domain, filled in from reference TRBV30 and TRBJ1-5, reads SQTIHQWPATLVQPVGSPLSLECTVEGTSNPNLYWYRQAAGRGLQLLFYSVGIGQISSEVPQNLSASRPQDRQFILSSKKLLLSDSGFYLCAWNPPGFRNQPQHFGDGTRLSIL.

The V and J genes are TRBV7-9 and TRBJ2-5, with 10 nucleotides matching TRBD2. The V gene's germline CDR1 is SEHNR and CDR2 FQNEAQ (reference sequence). CDR3 size: 19 residues. With V trimmed by 5 bases and J by 4 bases, 19 bases remained unmatched. The CDR3 DNA reads TGTGCCAGCAGCGAGACCCGAAGCTCGGCTAGCGGGAGTTTAGAGACCCAGTACTTC. It is translated as CASSETRSSASGSLETQYF.

This chain connects TRBV10-3 to TRBJ2-3, with no clear D. This CDR3 comprises 12 residues. Germline values: CDR1 ENHRY, CDR2 SYGVKD. V was trimmed by 5 bases and J by 0 bases, leaving 3 bases between them. CDR3 loop: CAISISTDTQYF. The CDR3 nucleotides are TGTGCCATCAGTATTAGCACAGATACGCAGTATTTT.